The following is a T cell receptor beta chain sequence with its context. Which antigen it targets is not known. Per-base qualities were not stored, and no clone one base away is much larger. In the ophthalmopathy patients, disease was moderately to severely active, with a Clinical Activity Score of 3 or more, a NOSPECS grade of 4 or more, and a duration of less than 3 months. Any patient with an uncontrolled infection, another autoimmune disease, pregnancy or lactation was excluded. Diagnoses were established on the basis of clinical symptoms, serum thyroxine and TRAb, thyroid ultrasound, and orbital computed tomography. PBMCs were separated from 7.5 to 10 ml of fresh peripheral blood using Ficoll-Paque density gradient centrifugation. Total RNA was extracted using Trizol reagent, and RNA quality was assessed on an Agilent 2100 Bioanalyzer. The TCR beta CDR3 regions were amplified from RNA transcripts. The TCR CDR3 was subjected to a first round of RT-PCR using the HTBI primer set and the Qiagen OneStep RT-PCR kit. The libraries were constructed in a second round of multiplex PCR and then size-selected and purified. The libraries were sequenced on an Illumina HiSeq2000 using paired-end 100 bp reads. Regarding the original processing steps: SOAPnuke was used to process the raw data, removing reads that contained adapters or uncalled bases, had a mean Phred below 15, or lacked an exact match to the constant primer or identifier. COPE v1.2.5 was used to merge high-quality paired reads, and clonotypes were defined as unique nucleotide sequences. Clonotypes were aligned to IMGT TRBV, TRBD and TRBJ reference segments using MiTCR v1.1. The analysis included only V-J combinations with a frequency above 0.0001, which together covered 99% to 99.2% of the repertoires. A TCS score was defined as the ratio between F50 (clonal expansion) and ExV (chaos), using BLOSUM62-based TCRdist between CDR3 peptides within each V-J. Welch's t-statistics and random forest reduced just over 500 V-J features to some 14, which were used in a naive Bayes classifier (R e1071). The public reads were reanalyzed by TCRdb: fastp trimming at Q25, MiXCR alignment, in-frame beta chains only. Every distinct CDR3 protein forms one entry, paired with its most common genes and DNA. TCRdb, not the authors, supplied the V and J calls. The sample table records 400,000 to 550,000 distinct CDR3 sequences; approximately 24% of these occur just once. Around 11% of the sample is held by the ten biggest clonotypes.

From the cysteine up to the phenylalanine, the CDR3 has a length of 16 residues. CDR3 DNA is the only sequence kept; it has 48 bases, read in frame from the first base. CDR1 and CDR2, looked up from the germline V gene (reference sequence), are LNHDA and SQIVND. V loses 0 bases of germline sequence and J loses 2 bases, and the interval between the two ends is 11 bases. The sample belongs to a study of T cells in Graves' hyperthyroidism and ophthalmopathy (dated by TCRdb to between 2019 and 2020). For the study in its entirety: Peripheral blood samples were taken at the time of initial diagnosis, prior to any treatment. TCR Vbeta CDR3 sequencing of some 140 peripheral blood samples (over 40 ophthalmopathy, 75 to 80 hyperthyroidism and roughly 17 progressor patients) is reported in the paper. For training and testing, the roughly 97 patients in the discovery cohort were randomly divided in a 7:3 ratio. An independent validation cohort of around 19 hyperthyroidism patients and approximately 17 patients who later progressed to ophthalmopathy tested prospective prediction of ophthalmopathy. After blood sampling, hyperthyroidism patients were treated with methimazole at a starting dose of 30 mg daily, and ophthalmopathy patients were treated with high-dose intravenous methylprednisolone. In six Graves' hyperthyroidism patients, the study also compared T-cell repertoires from thyroid tissue with T-cell repertoires from blood. To identify distinguishing TCR V-J signatures, a discovery cohort of 100 patients was used, comprising 40 to 45 with Graves' ophthalmopathy and some 57 with stable Graves' hyperthyroidism. The investigation overall reported the following: Sample size was not statistically predetermined, and investigators were not blinded to group allocation. A model built on a 13 V-J signature distinguished ophthalmopathy from stable hyperthyroidism, reaching around 88% sensitivity and 81.08% specificity in cross-validation and 80%/75% in testing. In validation, the model predicted progression to ophthalmopathy with 65% to 71% sensitivity and about 72% specificity, a median of about 6.7 months before onset. Most expanded thyroid clonotypes (frequency above 0.001) were also found in blood, which suggests that blood repertoires may mirror thyroid immune responses.

This chain is built from TRBV19 and TRBJ1-5, with no confidently assigned D gene. The sequenced sample consisted of blood. The origin of this receptor is a woman in her twenties or thirties with Graves' ophthalmopathy. At the DNA level, the sequence is TGTGCCAGTAGTATAGAGGTAGGGTGGGGCAATCAGCCCCAGCATTTT. Its amino acids are CASSIEVGWGNQPQHF.